The 21 T cell receptor beta chains presented below share a single source sample, sequenced in a study of OX40 agonist ivuxolimab in advanced cancers. Profiled with immunoSEQ multiplex PCR; TCRdb holds only in-frame clones, not every one. The table shows tens of thousands of clones, with approximately 95% occurring only once. Sequencing used CD4+ or CD8+ T cells sorted from blood, obtained in a trial of the OX40 agonist ivuxolimab. The receptors originated from an adult with an advanced solid tumor such as melanoma, head and neck, liver or kidney cancer.

The chain employs TRBV10-3 and TRBJ2-5; 7 nucleotides match TRBD1. This CDR3 is 13 amino acids long. The germline V gene encodes CDR1 ENHRY and CDR2 SYGVKD. J gave up 5 bases and V 10 bases, and 10 bases lay outside the gene matches. CDR3 in amino acids: CATRQGPWETQYF. CDR3 nucleotides: TGTGCCACCCGACAGGGACCCTGGGAGACCCAGTACTTC.

CDR3 amino acids: CASSPDKGTEAFF. The CDR3 coding sequence is TGCGCCAGCAGCCCAGACAAGGGCACTGAAGCTTTCTTT. The chain uses TRBV10-2 and TRBJ1-1; D unresolved. Germline CDR1 reads WSHSY; CDR2 reads SAAADI. Trimming left V 6 bases short and J 4 bases short, with 12 bases between. The length of the CDR3 is 13 residues.

The CDR3 region has the DNA TGTGCCAGCAGTGACGCCGGGGGGCCCACAGATACGCAGTATTTT. This encodes CASSDAGGPTDTQYF. The chain couples TRBV6-4 to TRBJ2-3; possible D gene TRBD2, 7 bases. Germline values: CDR1 MRHNA, CDR2 SNTAGT. The CDR3 contains 15 residues. Deletions cut 2 bases from V and 2 bases from J, with 11 bases between.

The chain links TRBV7-9 to TRBJ1-2, with D possibly being TRBD1 (6 bases). The V gene's germline CDR1 is SEHNR and CDR2 FQNEAQ (reference sequence). CDR3 length: 16 amino acids. Trimming removed 4 bases from V and 2 bases from J, with 17 bases in between. This chain's CDR3 is CASSSQGQPTNYGYTF. Written as DNA, the CDR3 is TGTGCCAGCAGCTCCCAGGGGCAGCCGACCAACTATGGCTACACCTTC.

V and J are TRBV19 and TRBJ2-7; unclear D gene. CDR3 length: 12 residues. The V and J ends lost 10 bases and 5 bases respectively, with 15 bases between them. Germline CDR1 reads LNHDA; CDR2 reads SQIVND (reference sequence). This chain's CDR3 is CATLTPSHEQYF. The DNA for the CDR3 is TGTGCCACCTTAACACCCAGCCACGAGCAGTACTTC.

CDR3 nucleotides: TGTGCCAGCAGTTTCTTGCCTTACAATGAGCAGTTCTTC. Translating gives CASSFLPYNEQFF. The chain uses TRBV28 and TRBJ2-1; D uncertain. The CDR3 runs to 13 residues. Trimming left V 3 bases short and J 4 bases short, with 7 bases between. From germline, CDR1 is MDHEN and CDR2 SYDVKM.

V is TRBV27 and J is TRBJ2-2; the D is unclear. This CDR3 has 13 residues. CDR1 is MNHEY, CDR2 SMNVEV, per germline (reference sequence). V lost 3 bases, J lost 2 bases, and 4 bases lay in between. CDR3 in amino acids: CASSFLNTGELFF. The CDR3 nucleotides are TGTGCCAGCAGTTTTTTAAACACCGGGGAGCTGTTTTTT.

In nucleotides, the CDR3 is TGTGCCAGCAGTGAAGGACAGGGTAATGAAAAACTGTTTTTT. Translation gives CASSEGQGNEKLFF. This chain links TRBV6-5 with TRBJ1-4, with 8 bases that match TRBD1. The CDR3 contains 14 residues. Per germline, CDR1 MNHEY and CDR2 SVGAGI. V was clipped by 5 bases and J by 4 bases; unmatched bases: 3.

This chain links TRBV5-4 with TRBJ2-7; D might be TRBD1 (6 bases). The V gene's germline CDR1 is SGHNT and CDR2 YYREEE (reference sequence). V lost 1 base to trimming and J lost 4 bases, with 18 bases between them. CDR3 length: 16 residues. CDR3 region: CASSLPTGSMTYEQYF. Here the CDR3 DNA reads TGTGCCAGCAGCTTGCCGACAGGCTCGATGACATACGAGCAGTACTTC.

This chain links TRBV5-5 with TRBJ2-7; 12 nucleotides align to TRBD1. The CDR3 sequence is 16 residues long. V lost 0 bases and J lost 4; bases outside the gene matches: 5. The germline V gene encodes CDR1 SGHKS and CDR2 YYEKEE (reference sequence). The CDR3 DNA follows: TGTGCCAGCAGCTTGGAGGGACAGGGGGCGGCTTACGAGCAGTACTTC. It yields the protein CASSLEGQGAAYEQYF.

The chain combines TRBV14 with TRBJ2-7; D is possibly TRBD2 (6 bases). Looked up from germline, CDR1 is SGHDN and CDR2 is FVKESK. V was shortened by 4 bases and J by 0 bases, with 10 bases between the two germline ends. The CDR3 is made up of 14 amino acids. This CDR3 reads CASSRGDLSYEQYF. The CDR3 nucleotides read TGTGCCAGCAGCCGGGGGGACCTCTCCTACGAGCAGTACTTC.

This sequence joins TRBV7-8 and TRBJ2-5, with D possibly being TRBD2 (5 bases). Germline-derived CDR1 and CDR2 are SGHVS and FQNEAQ. The CDR3 contains 15 residues. Trimming removed 5 bases from V and 2 bases from J, with 15 bases in between. The CDR3 DNA is TGTGCCAGCAGCCCCTCCTTAGCGCCTCAAGAGACCCAGTACTTC. Its protein product is CASSPSLAPQETQYF.

This clone was seen only a few times. The V call is TRBV6-5, the J call TRBJ1-6; D might be TRBD1 (5 bases). The germline gives CDR1 MNHEY, CDR2 SVGAGI. The CDR3 runs to 15 residues. V was clipped by 6 bases and J by 9 bases, with 18 bases between them. CDR3 in amino acids: CASRDNQGVGSPLHF. The CDR3 DNA reads as TGTGCCAGCAGGGATAATCAGGGAGTCGGTTCACCCCTCCACTTT.

The chain employs TRBV19 and TRBJ1-5; D is perhaps TRBD1 (5 bases). The CDR3 length is 14 residues. The germline V gene has CDR1 LNHDA and CDR2 SQIVND (reference sequence). Between the trimmed V and J ends, which lost 3 bases and 5 bases, there was a span of 11 bases. The CDR3 reads CASSIAGWDQPQHF. CDR3 bases: TGTGCCAGTAGTATTGCAGGGTGGGATCAGCCCCAGCATTTT. The entire variable domain, with the rest obtained from reference TRBV19 and TRBJ1-5, is as follows: DGGITQSPKYLFRKEGQNVTLSCEQNLNHDAMYWYRQDPGQGLRLIYYSQIVNDFQKGDIAEGYSVSREKKESFPLTVTSAQKNPTAFYLCASSIAGWDQPQHFGDGTRLSIL.

This rearrangement joins TRBV15 to TRBJ2-7; D may be TRBD1 (5 bases). This CDR3 contains 17 residues. V was trimmed by 2 bases and J by 4 bases, leaving 21 bases between them. CDR1 and CDR2 (germline): LNHNV, YYDKDF (reference sequence). CDR3 nucleotides: TGTGCCACCAGCAGATTGTTGGGCAGGGCCCCTTGGTACGAGCAGTACTTC. It codes for CATSRLLGRAPWYEQYF.

V and J are TRBV4-2 and TRBJ2-7, with 7 positions matching TRBD1. The CDR3 spans 14 residues. The germline gives CDR1 LGHNA, CDR2 YNFKEQ. The V and J ends lost 5 bases and 1 base, in that order; junction bases with no gene match: 5. The CDR3 sequence: CASSTGTESYEQYF. CDR3 DNA sequence: TGTGCCAGCAGCACCGGGACAGAGTCCTACGAGCAGTACTTC.

The chain employs TRBV30 and TRBJ2-3; 8 nucleotides agree with TRBD2. Per the germline V gene, CDR1 is GTSNPN and CDR2 is SVGIG (reference sequence). J gave up 2 bases and V 0 bases, and 4 bases lay outside the gene matches. The CDR3 runs 15 residues. The CDR3 nucleotides are TGTGCCTGGAGTGTCCTAGCGGGCTCCACAGATACGCAGTATTTT. Translating gives CAWSVLAGSTDTQYF.

This chain links TRBV6-5 with TRBJ2-7; no definite D call. This CDR3 comprises 10 residues. Germline V gives CDR1 MNHEY, CDR2 SVGAGI. Trimming pared 10 bases from V and 2 bases from J, leaving 6 bases between. CDR3 coding DNA: TGTGCCACCGCGACCTACGAGCAGTACTTC. Translating gives CATATYEQYF.

A single count supports this clone. V is TRBV15 and J is TRBJ1-1; D unclear. Germline V gene data show CDR1 as LNHNV and CDR2 as YYDKDF (reference sequence). The V gene lost 1 base and the J gene lost 5 bases, with 20 bases spanning the gap. The CDR3 runs 17 residues. This chain's CDR3 is CATSRGGKDGLGTEAFF. DNA of the CDR3: TGTGCCACCAGCAGAGGTGGGAAGGACGGACTTGGAACTGAAGCTTTCTTT. Variable domain in full (rest from reference TRBV15 and TRBJ1-1): DAMVIQNPRYQVTQFGKPVTLSCSQTLNHNVMYWYQQKSSQAPKLLFHYYDKDFNNEADTPDNFQSRRPNTSFCFLDIRSPGLGDTAMYLCATSRGGKDGLGTEAFFGQGTRLTVV.

The chain recombines TRBV29-1 with TRBJ2-7, with 7 bases that match TRBD1. Germline V gene lookup returns CDR1 SQVTM and CDR2 ANQGSEA. The CDR3 consists of 13 residues. V was pared by 4 bases and J by 2 bases, with 5 bases of the junction left unmatched. The CDR3, as DNA: TGCAGCGTTGTATCTGGGACAGCCTACGAGCAGTACTTC. Protein product: CSVVSGTAYEQYF.

The chain links TRBV4-1 to TRBJ1-6; no clear D gene. There are 15 residues in the CDR3. Germline CDR1 is MGHRA and CDR2 is YSYEKL. Trimming left V 3 bases short and J 9 bases short, with 15 bases between. CDR3: CASSHALMGSSPLHF. For the CDR3, the DNA is TGCGCCAGCAGCCATGCGTTAATGGGCAGTTCACCCCTCCACTTT.